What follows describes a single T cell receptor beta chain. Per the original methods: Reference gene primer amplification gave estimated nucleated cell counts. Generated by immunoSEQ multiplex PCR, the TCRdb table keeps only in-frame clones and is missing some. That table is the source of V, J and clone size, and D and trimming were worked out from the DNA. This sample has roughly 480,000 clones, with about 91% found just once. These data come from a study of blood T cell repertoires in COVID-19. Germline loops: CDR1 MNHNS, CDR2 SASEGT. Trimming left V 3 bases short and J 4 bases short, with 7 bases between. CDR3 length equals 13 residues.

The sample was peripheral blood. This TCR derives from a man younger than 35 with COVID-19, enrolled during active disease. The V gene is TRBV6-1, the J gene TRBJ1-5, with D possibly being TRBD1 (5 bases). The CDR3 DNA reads TGTGCCAGCAGTGAGTACAGGAATCAGCCCCAGCATTTT. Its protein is CASSEYRNQPQHF.